This T cell receptor beta chain stems from a study of OX40 agonist ivuxolimab in advanced cancers. Study at large: Of mixed ages from about 20 to 85 and averaging about 56 years, the group was approximately 80% male. Study-level points and caveats: CD8+ T cells were the subset that, on average, had more expanded clones than CD4+. Normalized T-cell clonal expansion was also low in a subset of nonresponders. Among the lowest levels of clonal expansion were found in partial responders at 0.1-3.0 mg/kg.

Germline CDR1 and CDR2: SGHRS and YFSETQ. The CDR3 is 12 amino acids. Trimming removed 3 bases at V and 2 bases at J, with 6 bases between. This clone appeared a few times. Its cognate antigen is unknown. The protocol was immunoSEQ multiplex PCR, while the TCRdb copy is restricted to in-frame clones and leaves out a portion. The table lists some 71,000 clones, roughly 84% of them singletons. J is TRBJ2-7 and V is TRBV5-1; D remains ambiguous. The material was CD4+ or CD8+ T cells sorted from blood, obtained in a trial of the OX40 agonist ivuxolimab. The clonotype comes from an adult with an advanced solid tumor such as melanoma, head and neck, liver or kidney cancer. Here the CDR3 reads CASSSGPYEQYF. In DNA, the CDR3 is TGCGCCAGCAGCTCCGGGCCCTACGAGCAGTACTTC.